The clone carrying this T cell receptor (beta chain) showed up many times. What it recognizes is unknown. The read terminates 3 residues before the CDR3 end, so the remaining end is supplied by the germline J gene. This sample is drawn from a study of T cell clonality in common variable immunodeficiency. The CDR3 runs 18 residues. The germline V gene encodes CDR1 LNHDA and CDR2 SQIVND (reference sequence). Trimming shortened V by 4 bases and J by 0 bases, and 19 bases separated the two germline ends. The study, taken as a whole, reports: Fewer deletions and N-nucleotide insertions were reportedly seen in common variable immunodeficiency TCR beta sequences. What drives increased CVID clonality needs T cell subpopulation sequencing.

TCRdb keeps only in-frame clones here, not all; method: immunoSEQ multiplex PCR. The repertoire has around 45,000 clones, none seen only once; the ten largest take approximately 3%. The chain has TRBV19 and TRBJ1-3, with D perhaps matching TRBD1 (5 bases). This clonotype was sampled from a person between 18 and 75 years old in good health. The sample taken for sequencing was peripheral blood mononuclear cells. The chain's CDR3 is CASSKGLKRSYSGNTIYF. CDR3 bases read: TGTGCCAGTAGTAAGGGACTCAAAAGATCTTACTCTGGAAACACC.